These 27 T cell receptor beta chains were sequenced from one sample in a study of PD-L1 blockade in urothelial cancer. This table comes from immunoSEQ multiplex PCR, and its TCRdb copy is limited to in-frame clones, with some not included. The profile covers 50,000 to 70,000 clones, with approximately 78% appearing a single time and around 1.6% taken by the ten largest. As to time point: pretreatment peripheral blood. Specimen: PBMCs, collected around atezolizumab (anti-PD-L1) treatment. These receptors were taken from a man in his 70s with urothelial cancer.

This chain joins TRBV11-2 and TRBJ2-5, with unresolved D. Germline V lookup: CDR1 SGHAT, CDR2 FQNNGV. This CDR3 is built from 16 residues. Trimming left V 4 bases short and J 3 bases short, with 18 bases between. CDR3: CASSSQVLDGEETQYF. CDR3 coding DNA: TGTGCCAGCAGCTCCCAGGTTCTCGACGGCGAAGAGACCCAGTACTTC. Filled out from reference TRBV11-2 and TRBJ2-5, the complete variable domain reads EAGVAQSPRYKIIEKRQSVAFWCNPISGHATLYWYQQILGQGPKLLIQFQNNGVVDDSQLPKDRFSAERLKGVDSTLKIQPAKLEDSAVYLCASSSQVLDGEETQYFGPGTRLLVL.

The chain couples TRBV9 to TRBJ2-7, with D possibly being TRBD2 (5 bases). Per germline, CDR1 SGDLS and CDR2 YYNGEE. There are 14 residues in the CDR3. V was shortened by 0 bases and J by 2 bases, with 9 bases between the two germline ends. The CDR3 coding sequence is TGTGCCAGCAGCGTAGGGGGAGAACCCTACGAGCAGTACTTC. Residues: CASSVGGEPYEQYF.

The J gene is TRBJ1-1, the V gene TRBV5-4; D is perhaps TRBD1 (5 bases). Germline lookup yields CDR1 SGHNT and CDR2 YYREEE (reference sequence). Trimming left V 7 bases short and J 1 base short, with 8 bases between. This CDR3 has 12 amino acids. The CDR3 spells CASRRENTEAFF. The CDR3 DNA is TGTGCCAGCCGCAGGGAGAACACTGAAGCTTTCTTT. Full variable domain (rest looked up from reference TRBV5-4 and TRBJ1-1): ETGVTQSPTHLIKTRGQQVTLRCSSQSGHNTVSWYQQALGQGPQFIFQYYREEENGRGNFPPRFSGLQFPNYSSELNVNALELDDSALYLCASRRENTEAFFGQGTRLTVV.

This clone was seen just once. The chain combines TRBV5-3 with TRBJ2-3; TRBD2 matches 7 bases. TRBV5-3 is given ORF status, its function remaining uncertain. Unmatched junction bases numbered 14, after V lost 5 bases and J lost 5 bases. This CDR3 spans 16 amino acids. The chain's CDR3 is CARSPARRENIDTQYF. Here the CDR3 DNA reads TGTGCCAGAAGTCCGGCACGGCGGGAGAATATAGATACGCAGTATTTT.

Relative to its sample, this clone is medium-sized (0.01 to 0.1%). The genes are TRBV6-6 and TRBJ1-5; 11 positions match TRBD1. This CDR3 is built from 13 residues. The V gene's germline CDR1 is MNHNY and CDR2 SVGAGI (reference sequence). V shed 8 bases and J 5 bases; nucleotides not matched to a gene: 2. CDR3 in amino acids: CASGTGGYQPQHF. The CDR3 coding sequence is TGTGCCAGCGGGACAGGGGGGTATCAGCCCCAGCATTTT.

The V call is TRBV7-6, the J call TRBJ2-6, with D perhaps matching TRBD2 (6 bases). The CDR3 runs to 16 residues. The V and J ends lost 1 base and 0 bases respectively, with 7 bases between them. Germline CDR1 and CDR2: SGHVS and FNYEAQ. The CDR3 loop reads CASSLGTNSGANVLTF. The CDR3, as DNA: TGTGCCAGCAGCTTAGGGACTAACTCTGGGGCCAACGTCCTGACTTTC.

The J gene is TRBJ2-7, the V gene TRBV5-1; TRBD1 matches 9 bases. Trimming took 1 base from V and 2 from J; bases not matched to a gene: 4. The germline V gene has CDR1 SGHRS and CDR2 YFSETQ. This CDR3 is 15 amino acids long. The CDR3 region has the DNA TGCGCCAGCAGCTTGTCGGGACAGGGACCCTACGAGCAGTACTTC. Amino acid sequence: CASSLSGQGPYEQYF.

This clone came up a few times. The V and J genes are TRBV19 and TRBJ1-1, with TRBD1 as a possible D gene (5 bases). This CDR3 is 17 amino acids long. V was shortened by 5 bases and J by 1 base, with 20 bases between the two germline ends. Per germline, CDR1 LNHDA and CDR2 SQIVND (reference sequence). Here the CDR3 DNA reads TGTGCCAGTAGTTCCCGGGCCCCTGGCAGGGAGAACACTGAAGCTTTCTTT. This sequence encodes CASSSRAPGRENTEAFF. Together with reference TRBV19 and TRBJ1-1, the CDR3 gives the full variable domain: DGGITQSPKYLFRKEGQNVTLSCEQNLNHDAMYWYRQDPGQGLRLIYYSQIVNDFQKGDIAEGYSVSREKKESFPLTVTSAQKNPTAFYLCASSSRAPGRENTEAFFGQGTRLTVV.

The V gene is TRBV5-1, the J gene TRBJ2-7, with D possibly TRBD1 on 6 matching bases. The CDR3 is 15 residues long. The germline V and J ends were trimmed by 4 bases and 2 bases, with 16 bases remaining between them. Germline V gives CDR1 SGHRS, CDR2 YFSETQ. The DNA for the CDR3 is TGCGCCAGCAGCCCTGGACAGTCTCCAACCTACGAGCAGTACTTC. Residues: CASSPGQSPTYEQYF.

The V call is TRBV28, the J call TRBJ1-1; D gene uncertain. Per the germline V gene, CDR1 is MDHEN and CDR2 is SYDVKM. V was clipped by 7 bases and J by 11 bases, with 11 bases between them. CDR3 size: 10 residues. The CDR3 sequence: CASMGVGAFF. The CDR3 DNA reads TGTGCCAGCATGGGAGTCGGGGCTTTCTTT.

The chain employs TRBV11-3 and TRBJ1-2; 7 bases are shared with TRBD1. Trimming took 5 bases from V and 1 from J; bases not matched to a gene: 10. CDR1 is SGHNT, CDR2 YENEEA, per germline. This CDR3 contains 16 residues. CDR3 in amino acids: CASSPSGQHVNYGYTF. In DNA, the CDR3 is TGTGCCAGCAGCCCCTCGGGACAGCACGTTAACTATGGCTACACCTTC. The variable domain in full, completed from reference TRBV11-3 and TRBJ1-2, reads EAGVVQSPRYKIIEKKQPVAFWCNPISGHNTLYWYLQNLGQGPELLIRYENEEAVDDSQLPKDRFSAERLKGVDSTLKIQPAELGDSAVYLCASSPSGQHVNYGYTFGSGTRLTVV.

The chain has TRBV5-5 and TRBJ2-5; 8 positions match TRBD2. The CDR3 loop spans 15 amino acids. With 0 bases clipped from V and 5 bases from J, the junction kept 6 bases outside the gene matches. Looked up from germline, CDR1 is SGHKS and CDR2 is YYEKEE (reference sequence). CDR3 amino acids: CASSLGLAPGETQYF. CDR3 sequence (DNA): TGTGCCAGCAGCTTGGGACTAGCGCCAGGGGAGACCCAGTACTTC.

This chain uses TRBV4-1 with TRBJ1-2; 7 bases map to TRBD1. Germline CDR1 MGHRA, CDR2 YSYEKL. This CDR3 has 15 amino acids. J lost 1 base, V lost 1 base, and 3 bases had no gene match. CDR3 DNA sequence: TGCGCCAGCAGCCAAGGGACAGGCGATAACTATGGCTACACCTTC. The encoded protein is CASSQGTGDNYGYTF.

V usage is TRBV11-2 and J usage is TRBJ1-1, with TRBD1 as a possible D gene (5 bases). Trimming pared 0 bases from V and 3 bases from J, leaving 20 bases between. The CDR3 consists of 18 residues. Germline assignment: CDR1 SGHAT and CDR2 FQNNGV. DNA of the CDR3: TGTGCCAGCAGCTTAGATGGTGGGATTTGGGGGGAAGACACTGAAGCTTTCTTT. Protein: CASSLDGGIWGEDTEAFF.

The rearrangement joins TRBV27 to TRBJ1-1; D is unresolved. Between the trimmed V and J ends, which lost 5 bases and 1 base, there was a span of 20 bases. Germline V lookup: CDR1 MNHEY, CDR2 SMNVEV (reference sequence). The CDR3 is 17 amino acids. The CDR3 coding sequence is TGTGCCAGCAGTCTACCCCTATGGCAGGCCAGGAACACTGAAGCTTTCTTT. Translation gives CASSLPLWQARNTEAFF.

The rearrangement links TRBV19 to TRBJ1-2; 9 nucleotides agree with TRBD1. The V segment lost 7 bases and the J segment 6 bases; nucleotides outside the gene matches: 3. Germline CDR1 reads LNHDA; CDR2 reads SQIVND (reference sequence). CDR3 size: 12 residues. Written as DNA, the CDR3 is TGTGCCAGTACCACAGGGGGCGATGGCTACACCTTC. Amino acid sequence: CASTTGGDGYTF. The full variable domain, with the rest looked up from reference TRBV19 and TRBJ1-2, is DGGITQSPKYLFRKEGQNVTLSCEQNLNHDAMYWYRQDPGQGLRLIYYSQIVNDFQKGDIAEGYSVSREKKESFPLTVTSAQKNPTAFYLCASTTGGDGYTFGSGTRLTVV.

The rearrangement joins TRBV5-6 to TRBJ2-5; D is undetermined. The germline V gene encodes CDR1 SGHDT and CDR2 YYEEEE. The CDR3 is 13 amino acids. V lost 5 bases to trimming and J lost 1 base, with 9 bases between them. This CDR3 reads CASSLVAQETQYF. The CDR3 DNA reads TGTGCCAGCAGTCTGGTGGCCCAAGAGACCCAGTACTTC.

This chain connects TRBV6-5 to TRBJ2-4; D might be TRBD2 (7 bases). This CDR3 region has 16 residues. Germline V gene data show CDR1 as MNHEY and CDR2 as SVGAGI. V was pared by 2 bases and J by 1 base, with 12 bases between. The CDR3 DNA reads as TGTGCCAGCAGTTACGGGGGGGCTTGGGCCAAAAACATTCAGTACTTC. Amino acid sequence: CASSYGGAWAKNIQYF.

The chain is built from TRBV5-1 and TRBJ2-2; 7 bases fit TRBD2. Germline V gene lookup returns CDR1 SGHRS and CDR2 YFSETQ. V shed 0 bases, J shed 3 bases, and the junction held 8 bases outside the gene matches. The length of the CDR3 is 17 residues. The CDR3 here is CASSLAGGRADTGELFF. DNA for the CDR3: TGCGCCAGCAGCTTGGCCGGGGGGAGGGCCGACACCGGGGAGCTGTTTTTT. The full variable domain, with the rest looked up from reference TRBV5-1 and TRBJ2-2, is KAGVTQTPRYLIKTRGQQVTLSCSPISGHRSVSWYQQTPGQGLQFLFEYFSETQRNKGNFPGRFSGRQFSNSRSEMNVSTLELGDSALYLCASSLAGGRADTGELFFGEGSRLTVL.

V and J are TRBV2 and TRBJ1-1; no reliable D call. Trimming took 3 bases from V and 11 from J, leaving 13 bases between them. The germline CDR1 and CDR2 sequences are SNHLY and FYNNEI. CDR3 length: 12 amino acids. Here the CDR3 reads CASSEYRPVAFF. The CDR3 DNA reads as TGTGCCAGCAGTGAGTATCGTCCTGTGGCTTTCTTT.

The V call is TRBV4-3, the J call TRBJ2-2, with 7 positions matching TRBD2. The germline CDR1 and CDR2 sequences are LGHNA and YSLEER. The CDR3 has 15 residues. V lost 6 bases, J lost 3 bases, and 7 bases stayed unmatched. The CDR3 loop reads CASRRGVGDTGELFF. Written as DNA, the CDR3 is TGCGCCAGCAGACGGGGGGTAGGGGACACCGGGGAGCTGTTTTTT.

This chain connects TRBV9 to TRBJ2-5, with 7 nucleotides matching TRBD2. CDR1 SGDLS and CDR2 YYNGEE come from the germline V gene. This CDR3 contains 16 residues. V shed 0 bases, J shed 2 bases, and the junction held 7 bases outside the gene matches. The CDR3: CASSVVGSGDQETQYF. The CDR3 DNA reads TGTGCCAGCAGCGTAGTGGGGAGCGGGGATCAAGAGACCCAGTACTTC. Filled out from reference TRBV9 and TRBJ2-5, the complete variable domain reads DSGVTQTPKHLITATGQRVTLRCSPRSGDLSVYWYQQSLDQGLQFLIQYYNGEERAKGNILERFSAQQFPDLHSELNLSSLELGDSALYFCASSVVGSGDQETQYFGPGTRLLVL.

V is TRBV2 and J is TRBJ2-7, with 9 positions matching TRBD2. The CDR3 loop spans 15 amino acids. Germline CDR1 is SNHLY and CDR2 is FYNNEI. J lost 7 bases, V lost 10 bases, and 17 bases had no gene match. CDR3 residues: CATREGASGDPEQYF. The DNA for the CDR3 is TGTGCCACCAGGGAAGGGGCTAGCGGGGACCCTGAGCAGTACTTC.

V usage is TRBV6-1 and J usage is TRBJ2-1; D gene ambiguous. Germline V CDR1 and CDR2: MNHNS, SASEGT. The CDR3 runs 14 residues. Trimming removed 2 bases from V and 6 bases from J, with 11 bases in between. Written as DNA, the CDR3 is TGTGCCAGCAGTGAATTATGGTCCAGCAATGAGCAGTTCTTC. It codes for CASSELWSSNEQFF.

The chain links TRBV4-3 to TRBJ2-3; 8 bases are shared with TRBD1. Germline V gene lookup returns CDR1 LGHNA and CDR2 YSLEER. V lost 5 bases and J lost 2; bases outside the gene matches: 6. The CDR3 has 15 residues. CDR3 sequence (DNA): TGCGCCAGCAGCGCCGGGACAGGAGTCACAGATACGCAGTATTTT. Translating it yields CASSAGTGVTDTQYF.

J is TRBJ2-1 and V is TRBV11-2, with 9 bases matching TRBD2. CDR1 SGHAT and CDR2 FQNNGV come from the germline V gene. The CDR3 consists of 17 residues. V dropped 1 base and J dropped 2; count of bases not matched to a gene: 6. The CDR3 bases are TGTGCCAGCAGCTTAGTTGTCCTAGCGGGACCCTACAATGAGCAGTTCTTC. It yields the protein CASSLVVLAGPYNEQFF.

The chain uses TRBV28 and TRBJ1-5; 9 bases agree with TRBD1. This CDR3 spans 14 amino acids. Germline assignment: CDR1 MDHEN and CDR2 SYDVKM. With V trimmed by 6 bases and J by 9 bases, 9 bases remained unmatched. Here the CDR3 reads CASSKGDRERPQHF. DNA of the CDR3: TGTGCCAGCAGCAAGGGGGACAGGGAGAGGCCCCAGCATTTT.